This T cell receptor beta chain was identified during a study of T cell responses to AZD1222 COVID-19 vaccine. The study, taken as a whole, reports: Breadth and depth of Spike-specific TCRs rose after two AZD1222 doses. Clonal diversity may have been underestimated in mostly white British donors.

Germline CDR1 reads LGHNA; CDR2 reads YSLEER. This CDR3 has 15 residues. V was clipped by 5 bases and J by 4 bases; unmatched bases: 8. As concerns this clone: The target antigen is unknown.

The assay was immunoSEQ multiplex PCR, and TCRdb's table has in-frame clones only and misses some. Among 160,000 or so clones listed, 75% to 90% were seen once. The source is an adult who received the MenACWY meningococcal vaccine as a control. The V call is TRBV4-3, the J call TRBJ1-5; TRBD1 matches at 7 bases. The source was peripheral blood, collected 28 days after the second dose of the MenACWY control vaccine. CDR3 loop: CASSLRTGVNQPQHF. The CDR3 DNA reads as TGCGCCAGCAGCTTGCGAACAGGGGTAAATCAGCCCCAGCATTTT.